The clone carrying this T cell receptor (beta chain) was detected ten times or more. Each CDR3 protein gets one entry after TCRdb re-called the 5' RACE reads with MiXCR. The repertoire includes about 220,000 distinct CDR3 sequences, 6.5% to 8.5% of them detected once, and less than 2% sits in the top ten. This sample is part of a study of identical twins. CDR1 and CDR2 from the germline V gene are SNHLY and FYNNEI. Trimming cost V 3 bases and J 5 bases, with 14 bases left between them. CDR3 length equals 15 residues. This sample also appeared in a second study, on yellow fever vaccine responses in identical twins.

The genes are TRBV2 and TRBJ1-5, with a weak D call TRBD1 (6 bases). This clonotype was obtained from a woman aged 18-29 years in good health. Specimen: memory (CD45RO+) T cells sorted from blood. The CDR3 nucleotides read TGTGCCAGCAGTGAGGGGGGCAGGGAAGATCAGCCCCAGCATTTT. Encoded protein: CASSEGGREDQPQHF.